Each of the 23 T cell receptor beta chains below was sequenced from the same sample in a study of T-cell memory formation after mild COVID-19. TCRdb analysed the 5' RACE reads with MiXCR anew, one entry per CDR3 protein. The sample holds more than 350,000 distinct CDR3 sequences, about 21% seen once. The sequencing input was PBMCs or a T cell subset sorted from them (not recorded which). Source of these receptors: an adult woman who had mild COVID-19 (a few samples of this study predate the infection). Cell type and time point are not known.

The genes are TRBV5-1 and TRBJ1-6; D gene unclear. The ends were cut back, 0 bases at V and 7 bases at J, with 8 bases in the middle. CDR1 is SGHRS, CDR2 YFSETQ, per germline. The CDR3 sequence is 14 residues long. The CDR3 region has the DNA TGCGCCAGCAGCTTGGTCGGAGAAAATTCACCCCTCCACTTT. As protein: CASSLVGENSPLHF.

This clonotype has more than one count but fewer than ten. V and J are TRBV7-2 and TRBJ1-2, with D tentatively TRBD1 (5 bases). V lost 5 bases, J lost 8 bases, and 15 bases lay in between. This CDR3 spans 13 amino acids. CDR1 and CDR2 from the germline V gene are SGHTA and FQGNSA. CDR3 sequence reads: CASSQADTGGYTF. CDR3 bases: TGTGCCAGCAGCCAAGCGGACACGGGGGGCTACACCTTC.

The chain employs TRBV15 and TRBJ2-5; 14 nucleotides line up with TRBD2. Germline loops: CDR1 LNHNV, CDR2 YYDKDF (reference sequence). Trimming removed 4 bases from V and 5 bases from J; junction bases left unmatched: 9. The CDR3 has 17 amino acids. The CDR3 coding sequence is TGTGCCACCAGCAAATGGGGACTAGCGGGGGCCCGGGAGACCCAGTACTTC. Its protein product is CATSKWGLAGARETQYF.

The CDR3 spells CASSQNLRDQPQHF. The CDR3 nucleotides are TGTGCCAGCAGCCAAAATCTCAGGGATCAGCCCCAGCATTTT. The genes are TRBV4-2 and TRBJ1-5; possible D gene TRBD1, 5 bases. Deletions cut 2 bases from V and 5 bases from J, with 10 bases between. CDR3 size: 14 residues. CDR1 is LGHNA and CDR2 is YNFKEQ in the germline V gene.

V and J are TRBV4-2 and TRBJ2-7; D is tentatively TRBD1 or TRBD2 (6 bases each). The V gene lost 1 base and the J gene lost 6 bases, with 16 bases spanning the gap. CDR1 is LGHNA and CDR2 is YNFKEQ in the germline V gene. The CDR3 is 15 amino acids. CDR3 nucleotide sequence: TGTGCCAGCAGCCAAGGGAGGGGGATAGGAAGCGAGCAGTACTTC. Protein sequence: CASSQGRGIGSEQYF.

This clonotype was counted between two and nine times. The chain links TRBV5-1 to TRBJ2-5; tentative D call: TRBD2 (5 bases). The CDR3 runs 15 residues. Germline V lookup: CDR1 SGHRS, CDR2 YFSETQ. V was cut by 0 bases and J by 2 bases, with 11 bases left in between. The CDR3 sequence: CASSLAGMIQETQYF. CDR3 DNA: TGCGCCAGCAGCTTGGCCGGGATGATTCAAGAGACCCAGTACTTC.

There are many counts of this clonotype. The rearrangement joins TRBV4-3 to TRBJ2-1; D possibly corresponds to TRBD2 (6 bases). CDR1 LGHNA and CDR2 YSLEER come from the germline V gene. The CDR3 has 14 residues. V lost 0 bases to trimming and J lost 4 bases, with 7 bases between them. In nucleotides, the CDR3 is TGCGCCAGCAGCCAAGAAGGGACTTACAATGAGCAGTTCTTC. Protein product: CASSQEGTYNEQFF.

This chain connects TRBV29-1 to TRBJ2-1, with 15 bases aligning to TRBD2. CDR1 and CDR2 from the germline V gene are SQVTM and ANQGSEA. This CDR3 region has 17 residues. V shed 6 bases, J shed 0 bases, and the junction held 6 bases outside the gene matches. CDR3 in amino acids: CSVAGLAGGNSYNEQFF. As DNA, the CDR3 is TGCAGCGTCGCTGGACTAGCGGGAGGGAACTCCTACAATGAGCAGTTCTTC.

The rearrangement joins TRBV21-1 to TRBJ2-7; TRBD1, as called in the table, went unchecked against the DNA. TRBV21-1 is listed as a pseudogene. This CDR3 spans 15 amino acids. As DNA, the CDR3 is TGTGCCAGCAGCAAAGACCCTCAGGGGGCGGGGGAGCAGTACTTC. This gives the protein CASSKDPQGAGEQYF.

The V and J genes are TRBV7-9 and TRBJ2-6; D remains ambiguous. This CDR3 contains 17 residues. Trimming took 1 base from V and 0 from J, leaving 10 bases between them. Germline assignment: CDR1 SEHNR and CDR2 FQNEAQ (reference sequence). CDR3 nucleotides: TGTGCCAGCAGCTTAGGACACGATAGCTCTGGGGCCAACGTCCTGACTTTC. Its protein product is CASSLGHDSSGANVLTF.

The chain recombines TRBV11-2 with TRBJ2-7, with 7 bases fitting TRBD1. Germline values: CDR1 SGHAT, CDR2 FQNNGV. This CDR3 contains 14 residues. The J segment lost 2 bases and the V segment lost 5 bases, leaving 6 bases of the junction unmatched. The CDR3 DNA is TGTGCCAGCAGCCGGGACAGCCCGCCCTACGAGCAGTACTTC. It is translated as CASSRDSPPYEQYF.

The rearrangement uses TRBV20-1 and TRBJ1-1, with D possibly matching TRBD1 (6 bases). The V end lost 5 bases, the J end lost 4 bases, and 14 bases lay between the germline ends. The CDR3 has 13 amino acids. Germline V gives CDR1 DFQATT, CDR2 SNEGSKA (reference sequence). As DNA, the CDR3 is TGCAGTGCTGTACAGGGACGATTCACTGAAGCTTTCTTT. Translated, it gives CSAVQGRFTEAFF.

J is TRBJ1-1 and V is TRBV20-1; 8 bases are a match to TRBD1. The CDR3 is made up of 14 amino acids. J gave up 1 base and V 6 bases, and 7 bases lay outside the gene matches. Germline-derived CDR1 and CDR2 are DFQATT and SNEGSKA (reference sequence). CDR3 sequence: CSARTGRSNTEAFF. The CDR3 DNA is TGCAGTGCCCGGACAGGGCGTTCGAACACTGAAGCTTTCTTT.

CDR3 region: CASSDQGATEAFF. In nucleotides, the CDR3 is TGTGCCAGCTCAGATCAGGGGGCGACTGAAGCTTTCTTT. V usage is TRBV18 and J usage is TRBJ1-1, with 8 nucleotides matching TRBD1. Germline lookup yields CDR1 KGHSH and CDR2 LQKENI. CDR3 length: 13 amino acids. The V and J ends lost 5 bases and 5 bases, in that order; junction bases with no gene match: 4.

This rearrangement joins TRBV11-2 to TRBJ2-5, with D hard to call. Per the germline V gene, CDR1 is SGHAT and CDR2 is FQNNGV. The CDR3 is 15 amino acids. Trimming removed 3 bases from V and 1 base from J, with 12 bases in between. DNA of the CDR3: TGTGCCAGCAGCTTTCTCGGCAGTAGCCAAGAGACCCAGTACTTC. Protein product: CASSFLGSSQETQYF.

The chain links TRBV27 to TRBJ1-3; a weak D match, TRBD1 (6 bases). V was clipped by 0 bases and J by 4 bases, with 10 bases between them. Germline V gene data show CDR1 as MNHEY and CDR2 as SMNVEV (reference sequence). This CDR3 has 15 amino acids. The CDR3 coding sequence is TGTGCCAGCAGTTTATCGCCAGGGGTAGGAAACACCATATATTTT. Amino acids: CASSLSPGVGNTIYF.

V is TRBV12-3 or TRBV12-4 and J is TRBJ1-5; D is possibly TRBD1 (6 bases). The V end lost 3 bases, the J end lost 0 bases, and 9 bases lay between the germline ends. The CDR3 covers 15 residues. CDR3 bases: TGTGCCAGCAGTTTCAGGGGACATAGCAATCAGCCCCAGCATTTT. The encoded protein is CASSFRGHSNQPQHF.

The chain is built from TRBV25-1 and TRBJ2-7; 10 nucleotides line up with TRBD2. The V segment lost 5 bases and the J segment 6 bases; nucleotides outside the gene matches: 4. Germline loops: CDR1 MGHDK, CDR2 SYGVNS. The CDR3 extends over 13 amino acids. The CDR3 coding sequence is TGTGCCAGCAGTTCCAGCGGGAGGGCCGAGCAGTACTTC. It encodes CASSSSGRAEQYF.

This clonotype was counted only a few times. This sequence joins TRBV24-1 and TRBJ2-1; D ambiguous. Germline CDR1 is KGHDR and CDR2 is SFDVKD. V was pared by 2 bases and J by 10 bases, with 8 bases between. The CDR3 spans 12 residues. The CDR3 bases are TGTGCCACCAGTGATTACTGGCGGGAGCAGTTCTTC. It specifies CATSDYWREQFF.

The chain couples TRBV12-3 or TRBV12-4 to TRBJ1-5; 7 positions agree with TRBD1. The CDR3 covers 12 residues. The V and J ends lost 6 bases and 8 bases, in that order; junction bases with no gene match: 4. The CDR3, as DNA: TGTGCCAGCAGCCAGGGGGGCAAGCCCCAGCATTTT. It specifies CASSQGGKPQHF.

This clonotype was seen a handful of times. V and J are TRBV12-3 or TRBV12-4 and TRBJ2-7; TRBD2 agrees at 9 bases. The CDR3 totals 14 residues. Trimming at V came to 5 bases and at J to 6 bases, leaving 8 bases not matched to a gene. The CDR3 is CASSRGLALGEQYF. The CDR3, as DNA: TGTGCCAGCAGTAGGGGACTAGCTCTCGGCGAGCAGTACTTC.

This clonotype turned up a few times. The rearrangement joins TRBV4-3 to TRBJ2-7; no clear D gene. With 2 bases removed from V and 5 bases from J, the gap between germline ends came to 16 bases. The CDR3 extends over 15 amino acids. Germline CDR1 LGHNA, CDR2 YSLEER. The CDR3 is CASSQKAKQSHEQYF. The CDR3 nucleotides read TGCGCCAGCAGCCAAAAGGCGAAACAGAGCCACGAGCAGTACTTC.

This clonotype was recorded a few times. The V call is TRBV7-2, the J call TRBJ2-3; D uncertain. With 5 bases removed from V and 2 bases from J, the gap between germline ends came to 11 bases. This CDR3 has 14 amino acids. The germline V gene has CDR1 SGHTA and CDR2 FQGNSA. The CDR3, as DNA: TGTGCCAGCAGCGACGCGTTATACACAGATACGCAGTATTTT. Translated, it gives CASSDALYTDTQYF.